The present entry profiles one T cell receptor (beta chain) with its context. Produced via immunoSEQ multiplex PCR; TCRdb's table is partial and in-frame only. Among tens of thousands of clones listed, more than 70% were seen once. These data are taken from a study of control samples from healthy donors and cancer patients. The V gene lost 0 bases and the J gene lost 0 bases, with 9 bases spanning the gap. The CDR3 length is 16 residues. The germline V gene encodes CDR1 SGHTA and CDR2 FQGTGA. This rearrangement joins TRBV7-3 to TRBJ2-1, with D tentatively TRBD2 (5 bases). Sequencing input: PBMCs. The TCR sequence derives from a woman aged 55-70 years with lung cancer. The CDR3 loop is CASSLTIGSSYNEQFF. The CDR3 nucleotides are TGTGCCAGCAGCTTAACTATAGGGAGCTCCTACAATGAGCAGTTCTTC.